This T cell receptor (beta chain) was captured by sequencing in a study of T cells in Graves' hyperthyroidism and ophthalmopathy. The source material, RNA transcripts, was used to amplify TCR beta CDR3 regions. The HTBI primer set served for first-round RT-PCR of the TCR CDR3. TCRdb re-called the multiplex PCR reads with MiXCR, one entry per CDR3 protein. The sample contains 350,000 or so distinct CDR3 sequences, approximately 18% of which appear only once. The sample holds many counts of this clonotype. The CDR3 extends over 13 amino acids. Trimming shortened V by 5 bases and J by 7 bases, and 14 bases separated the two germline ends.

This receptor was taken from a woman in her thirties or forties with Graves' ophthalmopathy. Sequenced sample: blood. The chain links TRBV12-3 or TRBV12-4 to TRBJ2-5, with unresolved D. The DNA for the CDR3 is TGTGCCAGCAGTCCGAACCTAGTAGGGACCCAGTACTTC. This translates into CASSPNLVGTQYF.